This T cell receptor beta chain was observed in a study of CXCR3-negative and CXCR3-positive naive CD8 T cells. 5' RACE with UMI labels generated the TRB cDNA libraries. Using the 5' RACE reads, TCRdb records one entry per CDR3 protein without DNA. This sample contains over 55,000 distinct CDR3 sequences. The length of the CDR3 is 13 residues. CDR1 is SGHVS and CDR2 is FNYEAQ in the germline V gene. V gene TRBV7-6 combines with J gene TRBJ2-3; TCRdb names TRBD1, which stays unverified in the absence of DNA. This TCR derives from a human donor in good health. Some clones in this sample may be carry-over from other donors' samples. The sample taken for sequencing was memory CD8+ T cells from blood. CDR3 in amino acids: CASSERGVDTQYF.